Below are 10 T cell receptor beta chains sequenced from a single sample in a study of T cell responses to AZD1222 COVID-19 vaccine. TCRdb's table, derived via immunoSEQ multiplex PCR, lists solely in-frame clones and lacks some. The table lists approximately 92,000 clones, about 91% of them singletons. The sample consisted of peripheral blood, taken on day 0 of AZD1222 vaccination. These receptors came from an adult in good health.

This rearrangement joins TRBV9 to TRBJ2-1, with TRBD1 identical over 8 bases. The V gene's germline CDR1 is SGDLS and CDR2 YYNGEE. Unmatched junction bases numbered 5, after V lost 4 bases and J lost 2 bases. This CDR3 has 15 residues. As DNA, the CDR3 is TGTGCCAGCAGCAAGAGACAGGGGACCTACAATGAGCAGTTCTTC. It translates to CASSKRQGTYNEQFF.

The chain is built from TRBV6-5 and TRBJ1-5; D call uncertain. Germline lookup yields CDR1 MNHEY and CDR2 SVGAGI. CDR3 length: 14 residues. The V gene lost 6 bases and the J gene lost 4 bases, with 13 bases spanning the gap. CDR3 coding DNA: TGTGCCAGCAGCACCCGTCCGGGGAATCAGCCCCAGCATTTT. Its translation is CASSTRPGNQPQHF.

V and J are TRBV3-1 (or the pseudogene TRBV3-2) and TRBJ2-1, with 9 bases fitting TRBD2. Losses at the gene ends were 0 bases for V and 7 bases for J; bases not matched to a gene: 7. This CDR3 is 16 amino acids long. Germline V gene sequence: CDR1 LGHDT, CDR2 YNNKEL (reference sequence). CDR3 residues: CASSQEGGGARNEQFF. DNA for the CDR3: TGTGCCAGCAGCCAAGAGGGCGGGGGGGCCCGGAATGAGCAGTTCTTC.

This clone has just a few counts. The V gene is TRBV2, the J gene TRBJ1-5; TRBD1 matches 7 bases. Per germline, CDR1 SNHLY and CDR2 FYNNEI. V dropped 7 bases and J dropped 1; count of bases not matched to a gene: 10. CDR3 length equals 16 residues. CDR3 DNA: TGTGCCAGCACCTCAATACAGGGGATAAGCAATCAGCCCCAGCATTTT. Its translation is CASTSIQGISNQPQHF.

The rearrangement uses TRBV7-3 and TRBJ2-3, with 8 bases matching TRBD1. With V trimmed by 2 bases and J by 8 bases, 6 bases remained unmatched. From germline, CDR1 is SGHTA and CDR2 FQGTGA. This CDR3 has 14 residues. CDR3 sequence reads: CASSLHQGAGTQYF. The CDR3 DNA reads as TGTGCCAGCAGCTTACATCAGGGGGCCGGTACGCAGTATTTT.

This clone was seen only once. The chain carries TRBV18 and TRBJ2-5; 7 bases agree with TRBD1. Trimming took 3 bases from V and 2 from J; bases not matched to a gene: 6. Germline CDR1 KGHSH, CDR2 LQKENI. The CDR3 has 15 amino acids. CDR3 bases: TGTGCCAGCTCACCTTTGCCGACAGGGCAAGAGACCCAGTACTTC. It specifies CASSPLPTGQETQYF.

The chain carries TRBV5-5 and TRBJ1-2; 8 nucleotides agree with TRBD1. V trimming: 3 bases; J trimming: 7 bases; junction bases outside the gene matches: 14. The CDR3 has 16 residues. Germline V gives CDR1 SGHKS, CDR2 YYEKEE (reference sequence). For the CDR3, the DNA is TGTGCCAGCAGCTCAGGGACAGGAACGGCCATTCCTGGCTACACCTTC. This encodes CASSSGTGTAIPGYTF.

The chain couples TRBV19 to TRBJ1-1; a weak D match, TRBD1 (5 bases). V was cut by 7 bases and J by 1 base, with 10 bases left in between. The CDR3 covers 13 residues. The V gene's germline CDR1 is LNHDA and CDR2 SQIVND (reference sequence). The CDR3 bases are TGTGCCAGTATCCCAGGGTCGAACACTGAAGCTTTCTTT. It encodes CASIPGSNTEAFF.

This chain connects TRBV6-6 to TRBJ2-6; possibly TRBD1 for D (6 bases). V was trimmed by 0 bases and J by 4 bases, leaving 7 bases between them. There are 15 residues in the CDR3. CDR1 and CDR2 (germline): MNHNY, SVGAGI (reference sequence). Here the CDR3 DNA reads TGTGCCAGCAGTTACTCTGGGACAGGGGCCAACGTCCTGACTTTC. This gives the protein CASSYSGTGANVLTF.

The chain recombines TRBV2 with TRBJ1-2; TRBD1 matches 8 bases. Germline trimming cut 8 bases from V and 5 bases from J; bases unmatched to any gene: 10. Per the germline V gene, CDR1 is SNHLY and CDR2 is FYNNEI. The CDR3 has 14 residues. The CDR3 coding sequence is TGTGCCAGCTCCTCACAGGGGGGGTTATATGGCTACACCTTC. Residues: CASSSQGGLYGYTF.